Below, 23 T cell receptor beta chains from the same sample are listed, as sequenced in a study of blood T cell repertoires in COVID-19. Only in-frame clones appear in the TCRdb table, and some are missing; sequencing was by immunoSEQ multiplex PCR. The sample shows some 270,000 clones, 88% of them seen only once. Source material: PBMCs or T cells enriched from blood (not recorded which). These receptors were collected from a woman aged 40 to 50 who had been exposed to COVID-19.

The V and J genes are TRBV6-2 or TRBV6-3 and TRBJ2-2; 9 bases match TRBD2. V lost 5 bases and J lost 5; bases outside the gene matches: 9. CDR1 is MNHEY, CDR2 SVGEGT, per germline. The CDR3 is made up of 16 amino acids. The CDR3 DNA reads TGTGCCAGCAGTCCGCCCGGGACTAGCTCGACCGGGGAGCTGTTTTTT. Translating gives CASSPPGTSSTGELFF.

The chain uses TRBV12-3 or TRBV12-4 and TRBJ1-3; D not certain. The CDR3 is 13 amino acids. V gave up 6 bases and J gave up 0 bases, with 6 bases separating them. This CDR3 reads CASRWSSGNTIYF. The CDR3 DNA reads TGTGCCAGCAGGTGGAGCTCTGGAAACACCATATATTTT.

The chain recombines TRBV27 with TRBJ1-2; D is ambiguous. The CDR3 covers 15 residues. The V end lost 5 bases, the J end lost 5 bases, and 18 bases lay between the germline ends. The germline V gene has CDR1 MNHEY and CDR2 SMNVEV (reference sequence). The DNA for the CDR3 is TGTGCCAGCAGTACGAACTGGGCACATGGGTATGGCTACACCTTC. This codes for CASSTNWAHGYGYTF.

About this clone: Other DNA sequences of this sample code for an identical CDR3. V and J are TRBV4-2 and TRBJ1-1; D unresolved. CDR1 is LGHNA, CDR2 YNFKEQ, per germline. The V end lost 0 bases, the J end lost 1 base, and 6 bases lay between the germline ends. There are 14 residues in the CDR3. The CDR3 region is CASSQEAGNTEAFF. The CDR3 region has the DNA TGTGCCAGCAGCCAAGAGGCGGGGAACACTGAAGCTTTCTTT.

This chain uses TRBV14 with TRBJ2-3, with 8 bases identical to TRBD2. From germline, CDR1 is SGHDN and CDR2 FVKESK. The V and J ends lost 1 base and 1 base, in that order; junction bases with no gene match: 1. This CDR3 is built from 15 residues. Here the CDR3 DNA reads TGTGCCAGCAGCCAAGCGCGGGGGGGCACAGATACGCAGTATTTT. Residues: CASSQARGGTDTQYF.

The chain recombines TRBV10-2 with TRBJ2-2; TRBD2 matches at 12 bases. Trimming at V came to 10 bases and at J to 7 bases, leaving 4 bases not matched to a gene. The CDR3 has 13 residues. Germline V CDR1 and CDR2: WSHSY, SAAADI. The CDR3 region has the DNA TGCGCCACGTCACTAGCGGGGGGCGGGGAGCTGTTTTTT. The encoded protein is CATSLAGGGELFF.

The chain couples TRBV7-9 to TRBJ2-1; 11 bases are a match to TRBD2. The CDR3 consists of 14 residues. Germline assignment: CDR1 SEHNR and CDR2 FQNEAQ (reference sequence). Trimming cost V 8 bases and J 3 bases; bases outside gene matches: 3. CDR3 region: CASSTSGGYNEQFF. The CDR3 region has the DNA TGTGCCAGCTCAACTAGCGGGGGCTACAATGAGCAGTTCTTC. Full variable domain (missing parts from reference TRBV7-9 and TRBJ2-1): DTGVSQNPRHKITKRGQNVTFRCDPISEHNRLYWYRQTLGQGPEFLTYFQNEAQLEKSRLLSDRFSAERPKGSFSTLEIQRTEQGDSAMYLCASSTSGGYNEQFFGPGTRLTVL.

The chain couples TRBV7-2 to TRBJ1-4; D is possibly TRBD1 (6 bases). Germline loops: CDR1 SGHTA, CDR2 FQGNSA. The V end lost 6 bases, the J end lost 8 bases, and 10 bases lay between the germline ends. This CDR3 is built from 12 residues. The CDR3 spells CASRGQGEKLFF. CDR3 in DNA: TGTGCCAGCAGAGGGCAGGGGGAAAAACTGTTTTTT.

A word on this clone: Distinct nucleotide sequences in the sample also encode this CDR3. The CDR3 protein is CASSQEGDYGYTF. The CDR3 nucleotides are TGTGCCAGCAGCCAAGAGGGCGACTATGGCTACACCTTC. V usage is TRBV3-1 (or the pseudogene TRBV3-2) and J usage is TRBJ1-2, with D unclear. V was cut by 0 bases and J by 3 bases, with 5 bases left in between. CDR3 length: 13 amino acids. Germline values: CDR1 LGHDT, CDR2 YNNKEL (reference sequence).

The chain combines TRBV7-2 with TRBJ2-5, with 7 bases lining up with TRBD2. Germline trimming cut 1 base from V and 1 base from J; bases unmatched to any gene: 6. The CDR3 is made up of 16 amino acids. In germline, CDR1 is SGHTA, CDR2 FQGNSA. CDR3 protein: CASSLVGLVSQETQYF. Here the CDR3 DNA reads TGTGCCAGCAGCTTAGTCGGACTAGTCTCCCAAGAGACCCAGTACTTC. The whole variable domain, remainder taken from reference TRBV7-2 and TRBJ2-5, is GAGVSQSPSNKVTEKGKDVELRCDPISGHTALYWYRQSLGQGLEFLIYFQGNSAPDKSGLPSDRFSAERTGGSVSTLTIQRTQQEDSAVYLCASSLVGLVSQETQYFGPGTRLLVL.

As for this clone: One end of the junction is discordant with germline, which a read error may explain. V and J are TRBV5-8 and TRBJ1-1, with 8 bases identical to TRBD1. Germline V lookup: CDR1 SGHTS, CDR2 YDEGEE. This CDR3 has 13 residues. CDR3 nucleotides: TGTGCCAGCAGGTTGGACAGGGACCTTGCAGCTTTCTTT. It codes for CASRLDRDLAAFF.

The genes are TRBV9 and TRBJ1-6; D unresolved. This CDR3 has 13 residues. The V gene lost 3 bases and the J gene lost 7 bases, with 8 bases spanning the gap. Germline-derived CDR1 and CDR2 are SGDLS and YYNGEE. The CDR3 protein is CASSERLNSPLHF. For the CDR3, the DNA is TGTGCCAGCAGCGAGAGACTGAATTCACCCCTCCACTTT. Together with reference TRBV9 and TRBJ1-6, the CDR3 gives the full variable domain: DSGVTQTPKHLITATGQRVTLRCSPRSGDLSVYWYQQSLDQGLQFLIQYYNGEERAKGNILERFSAQQFPDLHSELNLSSLELGDSALYFCASSERLNSPLHFGNGTRLTVT.

Comment on this clone: Mismatch with germline at one junction end may stem from a read error. The rearrangement links TRBV19 to TRBJ1-1; possibly TRBD1 for D (6 bases). CDR1 and CDR2 (germline): LNHDA, SQIVND (reference sequence). The CDR3 length is 14 residues. CDR3 amino acids: CASNQQGVKTEAFF. CDR3 DNA sequence: TGTGCCAGTAACCAACAGGGAGTGAAAACTGAAGCTTTCTTT.

V is TRBV21-1 and J is TRBJ1-6. TRBV21-1 is a pseudogene locus. This CDR3 has 17 residues. The chain's CDR3 is CASSPRSLHRSRSPLHF. The CDR3 DNA reads as TGTGCCAGCAGCCCCCGCAGCCTCCATCGCTCTAGGTCACCCCTCCACTTT.

This rearrangement joins TRBV7-8 to TRBJ2-3; perhaps TRBD2 as D (5 bases). CDR3 length: 13 amino acids. The germline V gene has CDR1 SGHVS and CDR2 FQNEAQ. Trimming removed 3 bases at V and 3 bases at J, with 7 bases between. CDR3: CASSFGKTDTQYF. In DNA form, the CDR3 reads TGTGCCAGCAGCTTCGGGAAGACAGATACGCAGTATTTT.

This clone was picked up a small number of times. J is TRBJ2-4 and V is TRBV25-1, with 7 bases aligning to TRBD2. The germline gives CDR1 MGHDK, CDR2 SYGVNS. J gave up 8 bases and V 7 bases, and 14 bases lay outside the gene matches. The CDR3 totals 15 residues. CDR3 in DNA: TGTGCCAGCACCCGTGGGAGGGAGGGCCATGACATTCAGTACTTC. This gives the protein CASTRGREGHDIQYF.

The chain employs TRBV27 and TRBJ2-7, with 13 positions matching TRBD2. The CDR3 spans 19 residues. J gave up 0 bases and V 0 bases, and 8 bases lay outside the gene matches. CDR1 is MNHEY and CDR2 is SMNVEV in the germline V gene (reference sequence). DNA of the CDR3: TGTGCCAGCAGTTTATCCCGACTAGCGGGGGGATCTTACTCCTACGAGCAGTACTTC. Protein: CASSLSRLAGGSYSYEQYF.

This clone was detected only a few times. The V gene is TRBV27, the J gene TRBJ1-1; D perhaps matches TRBD1 (6 bases). The CDR3 is 14 amino acids. Looked up from germline, CDR1 is MNHEY and CDR2 is SMNVEV (reference sequence). The V end was cut by 7 bases, the J end by 6 bases, with 18 bases between. The CDR3 loop is CASTTLNRDAEAFF. The CDR3 bases are TGTGCCAGCACCACCCTTAACAGGGACGCTGAAGCTTTCTTT.

Details on this clone: Other DNA sequences within the sample encode an identical CDR3. The chain combines TRBV28 with TRBJ1-4; no reliable D call. The germline V gene encodes CDR1 MDHEN and CDR2 SYDVKM. The germline V and J ends were trimmed by 5 bases and 7 bases, with 8 bases remaining between them. This CDR3 comprises 12 residues. In DNA form, the CDR3 reads TGTGCCAGCAGTCTCCCGGGTGAAAAACTGTTTTTT. It translates to CASSLPGEKLFF.

The count of this clone is one. V is TRBV30 and J is TRBJ2-2; 9 nucleotides line up with TRBD2. Per germline, CDR1 GTSNPN and CDR2 SVGIG (reference sequence). With 2 bases clipped from V and 3 bases from J, the junction kept 4 bases outside the gene matches. The CDR3 length is 15 residues. The CDR3 spells CAWSRAGGDTGELFF. CDR3 nucleotide sequence: TGTGCCTGGAGTAGAGCGGGAGGCGACACCGGGGAGCTGTTTTTT.

The chain has TRBV28 and TRBJ1-2, with unresolved D. The CDR3 is made up of 16 amino acids. Per germline, CDR1 MDHEN and CDR2 SYDVKM. Trimming took off 7 bases at V and 0 bases at J, with 18 bases between the two ends. CDR3 bases: TGTGCCAGCACTACTCCCTCCGGCGGTTCTAACTATGGCTACACCTTC. This encodes CASTTPSGGSNYGYTF.

The chain joins TRBV7-6 to TRBJ1-4; 7 nucleotides align to TRBD1. J gave up 3 bases and V 5 bases, and 6 bases lay outside the gene matches. Per the germline V gene, CDR1 is SGHVS and CDR2 is FNYEAQ. CDR3 length equals 15 residues. The CDR3 DNA reads TGTGCCAGCAGCCCATACAGGGGAGCTAATGAAAAACTGTTTTTT. Amino acids: CASSPYRGANEKLFF.

The genes are TRBV5-6 and TRBJ2-2; no clear D gene. This CDR3 spans 15 amino acids. V dropped 0 bases and J dropped 4 bases, with 10 bases sitting between them. CDR1 is SGHDT and CDR2 is YYEEEE in the germline V gene. CDR3 amino acids: CASSLVVGGTGELFF. CDR3 nucleotides: TGTGCCAGCAGCTTGGTTGTCGGTGGCACCGGGGAGCTGTTTTTT.